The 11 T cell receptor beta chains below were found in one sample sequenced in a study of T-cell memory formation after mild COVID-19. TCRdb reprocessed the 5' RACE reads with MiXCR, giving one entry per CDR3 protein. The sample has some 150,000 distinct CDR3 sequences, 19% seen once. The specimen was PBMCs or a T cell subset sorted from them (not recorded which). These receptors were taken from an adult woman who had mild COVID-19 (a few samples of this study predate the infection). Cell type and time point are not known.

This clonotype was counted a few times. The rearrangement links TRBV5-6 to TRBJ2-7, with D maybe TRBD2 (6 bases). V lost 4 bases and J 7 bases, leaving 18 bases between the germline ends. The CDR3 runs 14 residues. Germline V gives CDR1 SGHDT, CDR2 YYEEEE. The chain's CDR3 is CASSRPGIRGEQYF. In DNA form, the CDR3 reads TGTGCCAGCAGCCGCCCAGGTATACGGGGGGAGCAGTACTTC.

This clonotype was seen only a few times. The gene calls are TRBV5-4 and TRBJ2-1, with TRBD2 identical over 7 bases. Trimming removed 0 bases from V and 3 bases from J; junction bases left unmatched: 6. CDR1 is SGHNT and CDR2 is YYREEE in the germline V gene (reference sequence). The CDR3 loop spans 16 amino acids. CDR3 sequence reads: CASSLGPPSGYNEQFF. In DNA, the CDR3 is TGTGCCAGCAGCTTGGGGCCGCCTAGCGGCTACAATGAGCAGTTCTTC.

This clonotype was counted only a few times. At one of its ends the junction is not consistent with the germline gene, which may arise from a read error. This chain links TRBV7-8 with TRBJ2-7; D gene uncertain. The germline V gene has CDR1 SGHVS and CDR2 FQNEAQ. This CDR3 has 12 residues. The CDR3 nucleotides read TGTGCCAGCAGCTCCCACAACGTACGACTCCTATTC. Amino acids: CASSSHNVRLLF.

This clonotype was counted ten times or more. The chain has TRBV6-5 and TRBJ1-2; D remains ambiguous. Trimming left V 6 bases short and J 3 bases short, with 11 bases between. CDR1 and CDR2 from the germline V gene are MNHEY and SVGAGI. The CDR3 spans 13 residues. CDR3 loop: CASSPSADYGYTF. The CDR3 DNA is TGTGCCAGCAGCCCCTCTGCAGACTATGGCTACACCTTC.

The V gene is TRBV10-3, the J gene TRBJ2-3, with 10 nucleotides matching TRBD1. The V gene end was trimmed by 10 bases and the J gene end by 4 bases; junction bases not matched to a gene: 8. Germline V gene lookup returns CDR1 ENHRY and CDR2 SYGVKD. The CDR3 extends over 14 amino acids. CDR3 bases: TGTGCCACGGGGGACAGGGGCCCATCAGATACGCAGTATTTT. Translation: CATGDRGPSDTQYF.

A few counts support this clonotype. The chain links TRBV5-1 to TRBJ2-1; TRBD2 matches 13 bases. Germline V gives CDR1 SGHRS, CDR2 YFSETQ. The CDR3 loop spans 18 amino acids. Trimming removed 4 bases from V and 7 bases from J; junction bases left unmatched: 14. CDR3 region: CASSLGLAGIPVMNEQFF. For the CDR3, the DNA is TGCGCCAGCAGCCTGGGACTAGCGGGAATCCCCGTGATGAATGAGCAGTTCTTC.

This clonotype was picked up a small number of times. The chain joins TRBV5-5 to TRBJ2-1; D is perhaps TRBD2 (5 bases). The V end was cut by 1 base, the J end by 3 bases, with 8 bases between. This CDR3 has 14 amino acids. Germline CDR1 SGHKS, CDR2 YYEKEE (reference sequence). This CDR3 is CASSLRERYNEQFF. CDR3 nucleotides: TGTGCCAGCAGCTTGAGGGAGCGCTACAATGAGCAGTTCTTC.

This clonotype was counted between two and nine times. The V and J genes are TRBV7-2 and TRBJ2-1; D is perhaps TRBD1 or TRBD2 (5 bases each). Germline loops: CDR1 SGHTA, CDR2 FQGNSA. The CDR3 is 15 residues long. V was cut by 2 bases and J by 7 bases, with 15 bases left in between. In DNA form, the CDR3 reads TGTGCCAGCAGCTTAACCTGGGGGAGAGGGAATGAGCAGTTCTTC. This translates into CASSLTWGRGNEQFF. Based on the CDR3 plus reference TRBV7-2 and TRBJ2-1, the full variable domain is GAGVSQSPSNKVTEKGKDVELRCDPISGHTALYWYRQSLGQGLEFLIYFQGNSAPDKSGLPSDRFSAERTGGSVSTLTIQRTQQEDSAVYLCASSLTWGRGNEQFFGPGTRLTVL.

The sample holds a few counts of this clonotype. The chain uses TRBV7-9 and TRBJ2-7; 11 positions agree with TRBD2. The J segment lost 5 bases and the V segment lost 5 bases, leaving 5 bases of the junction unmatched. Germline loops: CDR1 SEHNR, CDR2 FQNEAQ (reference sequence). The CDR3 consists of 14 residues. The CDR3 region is CASSKTSGDHEQYF. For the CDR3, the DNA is TGTGCCAGCAGCAAGACTAGCGGGGATCACGAGCAGTACTTC.

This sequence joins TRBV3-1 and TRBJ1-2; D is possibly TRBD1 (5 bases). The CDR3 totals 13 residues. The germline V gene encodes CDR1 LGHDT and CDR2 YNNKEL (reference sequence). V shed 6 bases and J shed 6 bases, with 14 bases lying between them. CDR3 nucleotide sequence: TGTGCCAGCAGGGGGCCCAGAAGAGATGGCTACACCTTC. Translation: CASRGPRRDGYTF.

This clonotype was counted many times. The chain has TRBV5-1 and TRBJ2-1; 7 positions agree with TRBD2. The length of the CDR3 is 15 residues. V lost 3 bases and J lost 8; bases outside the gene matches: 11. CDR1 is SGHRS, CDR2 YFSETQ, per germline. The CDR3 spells CASSSLRGDRDEQFF. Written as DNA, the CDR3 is TGCGCCAGCAGCTCACTTCGGGGGGACCGGGATGAGCAGTTCTTC.